A selection of T cell receptor beta chains follows, all from one sample in a study of T cells in Graves' hyperthyroidism and ophthalmopathy. Each CDR3 protein gets one entry after TCRdb re-called the multiplex PCR reads with MiXCR. The sample lists about half a million distinct CDR3 sequences, 20% seen once, with around 50% in the top ten. Sequenced sample: blood. Source of these receptors: a man aged 35-49 years with Graves' ophthalmopathy. The CDR3 runs from the conserved cysteine through the conserved F or W. Each record gives: clone size, V gene, J gene, D gene, CDR3 protein, CDR3 DNA. A D gene is named only where the DNA matches it firmly. The size field is filled for only some rows; it gives once, few, many or a size class.

abundance: -
v_gene: TRBV9
j_gene: TRBJ2-7
d_gene: TRBD2
CDR3aa: CATALWGGSYEQYF
CDR3nt: TGTGCCACCGCCCTGTGGGGGGGTTCCTACGAGCAGTACTTC

abundance: -
v_gene: TRBV6-1
j_gene: TRBJ1-1
d_gene: TRBD1
CDR3aa: CASSPNVGRGNTVAFF
CDR3nt: TGTGCCAGCAGCCCTAACGTTGGCAGGGGGAACACTGTAGCTTTCTTT

abundance: many
v_gene: TRBV3-1
j_gene: TRBJ1-1
d_gene: -
CDR3aa: CASSQGQGIEAFF
CDR3nt: TGTGCCAGCAGCCAAGGCCAGGGCATAGAAGCTTTCTTT

abundance: many
v_gene: TRBV11-2
j_gene: TRBJ1-3
d_gene: -
CDR3aa: CASSSSSSGNTIYF
CDR3nt: TGTGCCAGCAGTTCCAGCAGCTCTGGAAACACCATATATTTT

abundance: few
v_gene: TRBV20-1
j_gene: TRBJ2-5
d_gene: -
CDR3aa: CSAPGGRARKTQYF
CDR3nt: TGCAGTGCTCCAGGGGGGAGGGCCAGAAAGACCCAGTACTTC

abundance: many
v_gene: TRBV20-1
j_gene: TRBJ2-7
d_gene: TRBD2
CDR3aa: CSAAPGRLAGVGEQYF
CDR3nt: TGCAGTGCTGCCCCCGGGCGGCTAGCGGGAGTTGGCGAGCAGTACTTC

abundance: few
v_gene: TRBV12-3/TRBV12-4
j_gene: TRBJ2-7
d_gene: TRBD2
CDR3aa: CASSLRSGGSYEQYF
CDR3nt: TGTGCCAGCAGTTTAAGGTCGGGGGGGTCCTACGAGCAGTACTTC

abundance: few
v_gene: TRBV29-1
j_gene: TRBJ2-7
d_gene: -
CDR3aa: CSVEFRGSYEQYF
CDR3nt: TGCAGCGTTGAATTTCGGGGTTCCTACGAGCAGTACTTC

abundance: few
v_gene: TRBV15
j_gene: TRBJ2-2
d_gene: -
CDR3aa: CATSSPGQSTGELFF
CDR3nt: TGTGCCACCAGCAGCCCGGGACAATCAACCGGGGAGCTGTTTTTT

abundance: many
v_gene: TRBV5-1
j_gene: TRBJ1-1
d_gene: -
CDR3aa: CASSPDSRGTEAFF
CDR3nt: TGCGCCAGCAGCCCTGACTCCCGGGGGACTGAAGCTTTCTTT

abundance: few
v_gene: TRBV20-1
j_gene: TRBJ2-7
d_gene: TRBD2
CDR3aa: CSATDPSGRANYEQYF
CDR3nt: TGCAGTGCCACCGATCCTAGCGGGAGGGCCAACTACGAGCAGTACTTC

abundance: few
v_gene: TRBV6-1
j_gene: TRBJ1-6
d_gene: -
CDR3aa: CASSEAGASGNSPLHF
CDR3nt: TGTGCCAGCAGTGAAGCTGGGGCCTCGGGGAATTCACCCCTCCACTTT

abundance: few
v_gene: TRBV3-1
j_gene: TRBJ1-3
d_gene: TRBD1
CDR3aa: CASSPGQAVSGNTIYF
CDR3nt: TGTGCCAGCAGCCCGGGACAGGCCGTCTCTGGAAACACCATATATTTT

abundance: few
v_gene: TRBV18
j_gene: TRBJ1-5
d_gene: TRBD1
CDR3aa: CASSLGQGHNQPQHF
CDR3nt: TGTGCCAGCTCATTGGGACAGGGTCACAATCAGCCCCAGCATTTT

abundance: few
v_gene: TRBV10-3
j_gene: TRBJ2-2
d_gene: -
CDR3aa: CAISKQGRNTGELFF
CDR3nt: TGTGCCATCAGCAAACAGGGCCGGAACACCGGGGAGCTGTTTTTT

abundance: -
v_gene: TRBV4-2
j_gene: TRBJ1-2
d_gene: -
CDR3aa: CASSLGTLYGYTF
CDR3nt: TGTGCCAGCAGCCTCGGGACCTTGTATGGCTACACCTTC

abundance: -
v_gene: TRBV3-1
j_gene: TRBJ2-7
d_gene: TRBD1
CDR3aa: CASSQLGTGIPYEQYF
CDR3nt: TGTGCCAGCAGCCAACTCGGGACAGGAATCCCCTACGAGCAGTACTTC

abundance: -
v_gene: TRBV5-1
j_gene: TRBJ2-7
d_gene: TRBD1
CDR3aa: CASNAGTGSYEQYF
CDR3nt: TGCGCCAGCAACGCCGGGACAGGGTCCTACGAGCAGTACTTC

abundance: few
v_gene: TRBV19
j_gene: TRBJ1-5
d_gene: -
CDR3aa: CASRFTGNQPQHF
CDR3nt: TGTGCCAGTAGATTCACCGGCAATCAGCCCCAGCATTTT

abundance: -
v_gene: TRBV6-5
j_gene: TRBJ2-1
d_gene: TRBD2
CDR3aa: CASSYSSLAGVAEQFF
CDR3nt: TGTGCCAGCAGTTACTCGAGTCTAGCGGGAGTGGCTGAGCAGTTCTTC

abundance: -
v_gene: TRBV11-2
j_gene: TRBJ2-4
d_gene: TRBD2
CDR3aa: CASGYPPTGTSGRRDIQYF
CDR3nt: TGTGCCAGCGGATACCCCCCTACCGGGACTAGCGGGAGGAGGGACATTCAGTACTTC

abundance: few
v_gene: TRBV4-1
j_gene: TRBJ1-2
d_gene: TRBD1
CDR3aa: CASSPWDRGYDGYTF
CDR3nt: TGCGCCAGCAGCCCATGGGACAGGGGTTACGATGGCTACACCTTC

abundance: -
v_gene: TRBV3-1
j_gene: TRBJ2-4
d_gene: -
CDR3aa: CASSQGAGRYIQYF
CDR3nt: TGTGCCAGCAGCCAAGGAGCTGGGAGGTACATTCAGTACTTC

abundance: -
v_gene: TRBV19
j_gene: TRBJ1-1
d_gene: -
CDR3aa: CASRPGPNLNTEAFF
CDR3nt: TGTGCCAGTAGGCCGGGACCCAACCTTAACACTGAAGCTTTCTTT

abundance: -
v_gene: TRBV19
j_gene: TRBJ2-1
d_gene: TRBD1
CDR3aa: CASSPDRGPFSDEQFF
CDR3nt: TGTGCCAGTAGTCCTGACAGGGGGCCCTTCTCGGATGAGCAGTTCTTC

abundance: many
v_gene: TRBV18
j_gene: TRBJ1-3
d_gene: -
CDR3aa: CASSLGRSGNTIYF
CDR3nt: TGTGCCAGCTCTCTCGGACGGTCTGGAAACACCATATATTTT

abundance: -
v_gene: TRBV14
j_gene: TRBJ1-1
d_gene: -
CDR3aa: CASSWQSVWPNTEAFF
CDR3nt: TGTGCCAGCAGCTGGCAGAGCGTTTGGCCGAACACTGAAGCTTTCTTT

abundance: -
v_gene: TRBV28
j_gene: TRBJ2-5
d_gene: TRBD2
CDR3aa: CASSLYPGGRETQYF
CDR3nt: TGTGCCAGCAGTTTATATCCGGGAGGGCGGGAGACCCAGTACTTC

abundance: -
v_gene: TRBV3-1
j_gene: TRBJ1-6
d_gene: -
CDR3aa: CASSPAAGGRNSPLHF
CDR3nt: TGTGCCAGCAGTCCGGCGGCGGGGGGTCGTAATTCACCCCTCCACTTT

abundance: many
v_gene: TRBV18
j_gene: TRBJ1-1
d_gene: -
CDR3aa: CASSPPRGTSEAFF
CDR3nt: TGTGCCAGCTCACCACCCAGAGGAACGTCTGAAGCTTTCTTT

abundance: many
v_gene: TRBV24-1
j_gene: TRBJ1-2
d_gene: TRBD1
CDR3aa: CATSEGQGGYTF
CDR3nt: TGTGCCACCAGTGAAGGACAGGGTGGCTACACCTTC

abundance: few
v_gene: TRBV11-1
j_gene: TRBJ2-7
d_gene: -
CDR3aa: CASSPQGNTYEQYF
CDR3nt: TGTGCCAGCAGCCCCCAGGGCAATACCTACGAGCAGTACTTC

abundance: -
v_gene: TRBV12-3/TRBV12-4
j_gene: TRBJ2-3
d_gene: TRBD1
CDR3aa: CASSSGTAAVGSSTDTQYF
CDR3nt: TGTGCCAGCAGTTCTGGGACAGCCGCCGTGGGCTCTAGCACAGATACGCAGTATTTT

abundance: few
v_gene: TRBV5-6
j_gene: TRBJ1-4
d_gene: TRBD1
CDR3aa: CASSFGTATNEKLFF
CDR3nt: TGTGCCAGCAGCTTCGGGACAGCAACTAATGAAAAACTGTTTTTT

abundance: few
v_gene: TRBV7-2
j_gene: TRBJ1-4
d_gene: -
CDR3aa: CASSLGQFNEKLFF
CDR3nt: TGTGCCAGCAGCTTGGGTCAGTTCAATGAAAAACTGTTTTTT

abundance: -
v_gene: TRBV7-3
j_gene: TRBJ2-7
d_gene: -
CDR3aa: CASSLLYYLYEQYF
CDR3nt: TGTGCCAGCAGCTTACTCTACTACTTGTACGAGCAGTACTTC

abundance: few
v_gene: TRBV28
j_gene: TRBJ1-2
d_gene: TRBD1
CDR3aa: CAGRPRGNYGYTF
CDR3nt: TGTGCCGGAAGGCCCAGGGGGAACTATGGCTACACCTTC

abundance: -
v_gene: TRBV27
j_gene: TRBJ1-1
d_gene: -
CDR3aa: CASRGRGNPEAFF
CDR3nt: TGTGCCAGCAGGGGAAGGGGAAACCCTGAAGCTTTCTTT

abundance: few
v_gene: TRBV14
j_gene: TRBJ2-1
d_gene: -
CDR3aa: CASSHHRYNEQFF
CDR3nt: TGTGCCAGCAGCCATCACAGGTACAATGAGCAGTTCTTC

abundance: few
v_gene: TRBV29-1
j_gene: TRBJ1-3
d_gene: TRBD1
CDR3aa: CSVVPGQGKHGNTIYF
CDR3nt: TGCAGCGTTGTCCCGGGACAGGGTAAACATGGAAACACCATATATTTT

abundance: -
v_gene: TRBV5-1
j_gene: TRBJ1-2
d_gene: -
CDR3aa: CASSNSQGNYGYTF
CDR3nt: TGCGCCAGCAGCAACAGCCAAGGGAACTATGGCTACACCTTC

abundance: -
v_gene: TRBV3-1
j_gene: TRBJ1-4
d_gene: TRBD1
CDR3aa: CASSLRRQGTIEKLFF
CDR3nt: TGTGCCAGCAGCCTCCGTCGACAGGGGACCATTGAAAAACTGTTTTTT

abundance: few
v_gene: TRBV20-1
j_gene: TRBJ2-2
d_gene: -
CDR3aa: CSAPLFARRGTGELFF
CDR3nt: TGCAGTGCTCCCCTTTTTGCCCGTCGGGGCACCGGGGAGCTGTTTTTT

abundance: few
v_gene: TRBV5-5
j_gene: TRBJ2-2
d_gene: TRBD2
CDR3aa: CASSSQRGEITGELFF
CDR3nt: TGTGCCAGCAGCTCCCAGCGGGGGGAAATAACCGGGGAGCTGTTTTTT

abundance: few
v_gene: TRBV6-1
j_gene: TRBJ1-2
d_gene: -
CDR3aa: CASISPLGGLGGYTF
CDR3nt: TGTGCCAGCATCTCCCCCCTCGGGGGGCTGGGTGGCTACACCTTC

abundance: few
v_gene: TRBV4-1
j_gene: TRBJ2-5
d_gene: TRBD2
CDR3aa: CASSQDGLGTSGGNQETQYF
CDR3nt: TGCGCCAGCAGCCAAGATGGGCTTGGGACTAGCGGGGGGAACCAAGAGACCCAGTACTTC

abundance: -
v_gene: TRBV5-1
j_gene: TRBJ2-6
d_gene: TRBD2
CDR3aa: CASRAGTFSGANVLTF
CDR3nt: TGCGCCAGCAGAGCGGGGACTTTCTCTGGGGCCAACGTCCTGACTTTC

abundance: many
v_gene: TRBV27
j_gene: TRBJ2-1
d_gene: TRBD2
CDR3aa: CATNSGTSVHNEQFF
CDR3nt: TGTGCCACCAACTCCGGGACTAGCGTACACAATGAGCAGTTCTTC

abundance: many
v_gene: TRBV6-2/TRBV6-3
j_gene: TRBJ2-7
d_gene: TRBD2
CDR3aa: CASSYGGRAYEQYF
CDR3nt: TGTGCCAGCAGTTACGGCGGGAGGGCGTACGAGCAGTACTTC

abundance: once
v_gene: TRBV28
j_gene: TRBJ2-7
d_gene: -
CDR3aa: CASSPRVPSPYEQYF
CDR3nt: TGTGCCAGCAGTCCACGGGTTCCGAGCCCCTACGAGCAGTACTTC

abundance: -
v_gene: TRBV7-9
j_gene: TRBJ1-6
d_gene: -
CDR3aa: CASSHSDSNSPLHF
CDR3nt: TGTGCCAGCAGCCACTCCGACAGTAATTCACCCCTCCACTTT

abundance: -
v_gene: TRBV11-2
j_gene: TRBJ2-1
d_gene: -
CDR3aa: CASGYPPTGTFYNEQFF
CDR3nt: TGTGCCAGCGGATACCCCCCTACCGGGACTTTTTACAATGAGCAGTTCTTC

abundance: few
v_gene: TRBV4-1
j_gene: TRBJ1-1
d_gene: -
CDR3aa: CASSQGTTEAFF
CDR3nt: TGCGCCAGCAGCCAAGGGACCACTGAAGCTTTCTTT

abundance: -
v_gene: TRBV12-3/TRBV12-4
j_gene: TRBJ2-3
d_gene: -
CDR3aa: CASSPVVSSWSFTDTQYF
CDR3nt: TGTGCCAGCAGCCCGGTGGTGTCTAGCTGGAGTTTCACAGATACGCAGTATTTT

abundance: many
v_gene: TRBV5-1
j_gene: TRBJ2-1
d_gene: TRBD2
CDR3aa: CASSLVLAGGRSYNEQFF
CDR3nt: TGCGCCAGCAGCTTGGTACTAGCGGGGGGGAGATCCTACAATGAGCAGTTCTTC

abundance: few
v_gene: TRBV7-2
j_gene: TRBJ2-1
d_gene: TRBD2
CDR3aa: CASSPRTSGRAGNEQFF
CDR3nt: TGTGCCAGCAGCCCCCGGACTAGCGGGAGGGCAGGCAATGAGCAGTTCTTC

abundance: -
v_gene: TRBV9
j_gene: TRBJ2-2
d_gene: -
CDR3aa: CASSVAAGGAPRTGELFF
CDR3nt: TGTGCCAGCAGCGTAGCGGCCGGCGGGGCCCCTAGGACCGGGGAGCTGTTTTTT